This TCR beta chain was captured in a study of OX40 agonist ivuxolimab in advanced cancers. Study summary: It was ivuxolimab, an agonistic anti-OX40 (CD134) antibody, that patients were treated with. The dose of intravenous ivuxolimab that patients received every 2 weeks ranged from 0.01 to 10 mg/kg. Notes on the study in general: There was clonal expansion of CD4+ and CD8+ blood T cells by week 6 at 0.1 to 3.0 mg/kg.

TCRdb's copy holds only in-frame clones and misses some; the assay was immunoSEQ multiplex PCR. Among under 95,000 clones listed, about nine tenths were seen once. Germline V CDR1 and CDR2: SNHLY, FYNNEI. Trimming took off 5 bases at V and 5 bases at J, with 13 bases between the two ends. The CDR3 consists of 14 residues. To note about this clone: The antigen remains undetermined.

The chain carries TRBV2 and TRBJ1-5, with a tentative D call TRBD1 (5 bases). The TCR was taken from an adult with an advanced solid tumor such as melanoma, head and neck, liver or kidney cancer. Sequencing was performed on CD4+ or CD8+ T cells sorted from blood, taken in a trial of the OX40 agonist ivuxolimab. CDR3 protein: CASSYRTLYQPQHF. Here the CDR3 DNA reads TGTGCCAGCAGTTATCGGACACTGTATCAGCCCCAGCATTTT. The complete variable domain, with remaining parts taken from reference TRBV2 and TRBJ1-5, reads EPEVTQTPSHQVTQMGQEVILRCVPISNHLYFYWYRQILGQKVEFLVSFYNNEISEKSEIFDDQFSVERPDGSNFTLKIRSTKLEDSAMYFCASSYRTLYQPQHFGDGTRLSIL.